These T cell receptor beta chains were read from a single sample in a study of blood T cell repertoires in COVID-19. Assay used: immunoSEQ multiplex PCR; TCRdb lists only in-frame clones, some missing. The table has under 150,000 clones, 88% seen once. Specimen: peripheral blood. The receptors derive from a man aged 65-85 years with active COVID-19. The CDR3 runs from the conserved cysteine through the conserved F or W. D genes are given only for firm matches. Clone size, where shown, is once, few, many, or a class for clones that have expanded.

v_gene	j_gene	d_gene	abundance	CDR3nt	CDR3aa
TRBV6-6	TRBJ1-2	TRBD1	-	TGTGCCAGCAGTGCGTCGACAGGGGAGGATGGCTACACCTTC	CASSASTGEDGYTF
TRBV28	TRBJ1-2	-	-	TGTGCCAGCAGTTACGCGTATGGCTACACCTTC	CASSYAYGYTF
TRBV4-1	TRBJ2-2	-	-	TGCGCCAGCAGCCAAATAGCGGTCGGGGAGCTGTTTTTT	CASSQIAVGELFF
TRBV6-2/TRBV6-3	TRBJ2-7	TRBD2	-	TGTGCCAGCAGTTATGGGGAGGGCACCTACGAGCAGTACTTC	CASSYGEGTYEQYF
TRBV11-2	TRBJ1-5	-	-	TGTGCCAGCAGCTCAGGGAATCAGCCCCAGCATTTT	CASSSGNQPQHF
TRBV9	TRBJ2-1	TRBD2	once	TGTGCCAGCAGCGTAGTGGGGACTAGCGGGATGCAGTTCTTC	CASSVVGTSGMQFF
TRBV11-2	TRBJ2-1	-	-	TGTGCCAGCAGCCCCCAGGGGTCTGAGCAGTTCTTC	CASSPQGSEQFF
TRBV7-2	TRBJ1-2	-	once	TGTGCCAGCAGCTTAGGTGGGGCATACTATGGCTACACCTTC	CASSLGGAYYGYTF
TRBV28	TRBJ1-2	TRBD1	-	TGTGCCAGCAGCCTCAGGGACAGTACTAACTATGGCTACACCTTC	CASSLRDSTNYGYTF
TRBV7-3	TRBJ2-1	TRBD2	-	TGTGCCAGCAGCACCGTCCCTAGCGGGAGTGGAGGTGAGTTCTTC	CASSTVPSGSGGEFF
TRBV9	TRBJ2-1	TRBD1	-	TGTGCCAGCAGCGTCCCTAGGACAGGGGAAATTTACAATGAGCAGTTCTTC	CASSVPRTGEIYNEQFF
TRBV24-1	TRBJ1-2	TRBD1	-	TGTGCCACCAGTGATAGGACAGGGGGTAGAGATGGCTACACCTTC	CATSDRTGGRDGYTF
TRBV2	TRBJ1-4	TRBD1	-	TGTGCCAGCAGTGTAGGGACAGGGAATGAAAAACTGTTTTTT	CASSVGTGNEKLFF
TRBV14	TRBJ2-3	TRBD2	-	TGTGCCAGCAGCCAGCCCCTGACTAGCGGGAGGGCCACAGATACGCAGTATTTT	CASSQPLTSGRATDTQYF
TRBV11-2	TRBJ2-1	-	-	TGTGCCAGCAGCTTAGATTTGGGCGGGACTTCCTACAATGAGCAGTTCTTC	CASSLDLGGTSYNEQFF
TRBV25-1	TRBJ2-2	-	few	TGTGCCAGCAGTGGGCTAGCGTTCGGGGAGCTGTTTTTT	CASSGLAFGELFF
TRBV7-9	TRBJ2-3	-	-	TGTGCCAGCAGCCCCACTGAGATCCCAGATACGCAGTATTTT	CASSPTEIPDTQYF
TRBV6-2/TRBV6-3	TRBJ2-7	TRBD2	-	TGTGCCAGCAGTTACTCACGGGAGGGTTACGAGCAGTACTTC	CASSYSREGYEQYF
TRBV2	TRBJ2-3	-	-	TGTGCCAGCAGGCGACAGGGAGGAGATACGCAGTATTTT	CASRRQGGDTQYF
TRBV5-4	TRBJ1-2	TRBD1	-	TGTGCCAGCAGCTTGGGGGGCCGAGGGGGCGTTAGCTATGGCTACACCTTC	CASSLGGRGGVSYGYTF
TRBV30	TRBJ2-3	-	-	TGTGCCTGGGCCGGACTTAAAGAAGGAGTCGCGCAGTATTTT	CAWAGLKEGVAQYF
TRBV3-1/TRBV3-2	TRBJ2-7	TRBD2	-	TGTGCCAGCAGCCCCCGGACTAGCGGATATTACGAGCAGTACTTC	CASSPRTSGYYEQYF
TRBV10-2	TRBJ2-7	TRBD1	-	TGCGCCAGCAAGAGGGACAGGGGGGTAACCTACGAGCAGTACTTC	CASKRDRGVTYEQYF
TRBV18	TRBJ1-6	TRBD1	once	TGTGCCAGCTCACCCGTGATCCTCCGGACAGGGGTTTTATATTCACCCCTCCACTTT	CASSPVILRTGVLYSPLHF
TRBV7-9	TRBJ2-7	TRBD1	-	TGTGCCAGCAGCTCACCGACAGGGATCGACGAGCAGTACTTC	CASSSPTGIDEQYF
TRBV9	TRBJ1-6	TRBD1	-	TGTGCCAGCAGCGCCGACAGGGCGTCTTATGGATCACCCCTCCACTTT	CASSADRASYGSPLHF
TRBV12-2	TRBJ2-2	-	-	TGTGCAAGTCCATACACCGGGGAGCTGTTTTTT	CASPYTGELFF
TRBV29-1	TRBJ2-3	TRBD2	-	TGCAGCGTTGAAGGCGGGAGAGGGGCAGATACGCAGTATTTT	CSVEGGRGADTQYF
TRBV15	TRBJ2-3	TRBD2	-	TGTGCCACCAGCAGAGGACGATCTAGCGGACCATTCACAGATACGCAGTATTTT	CATSRGRSSGPFTDTQYF
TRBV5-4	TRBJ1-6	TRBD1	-	TGTGCCAGCAGCGTAGGGACAGCAAAAAATTCACCCCTCCACTTT	CASSVGTAKNSPLHF
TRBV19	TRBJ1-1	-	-	TGTGCCAGTAGTGTTAGGAGGAGGAGCACTGAAGCTTTCTTT	CASSVRRRSTEAFF
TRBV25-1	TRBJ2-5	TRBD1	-	TGTGCCAGCAGTGAGGGACAGGGAATTTTGTACCAAGAGACCCAGTACTTC	CASSEGQGILYQETQYF
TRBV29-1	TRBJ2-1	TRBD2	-	TGCAGCGTCCCGACTAGCGGGAGGGCCACTGAGCAGTTCTTC	CSVPTSGRATEQFF
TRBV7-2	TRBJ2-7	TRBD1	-	TGTGCCAGCAGCGGAGGGACAGGGGATGCCTACGAGCAGTACTTC	CASSGGTGDAYEQYF
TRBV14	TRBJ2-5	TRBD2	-	TGTGCCAGCAGCCTTGCTAGCGGGAGGTACCAAGAGACCCAGTACTTC	CASSLASGRYQETQYF
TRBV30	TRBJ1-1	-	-	TGTGCCTGGAGTGACACAGGGATCGAAGCTTTCTTT	CAWSDTGIEAFF
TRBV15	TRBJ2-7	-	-	TGTGCCACCAGCAGAGTTTCCCAGGGGTCTTACTACGAGCAGTACTTC	CATSRVSQGSYYEQYF
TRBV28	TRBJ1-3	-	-	TGTGCCAGCAGTTTAGTCTGGCCCTCCTCTGGAAACACCATATATTTT	CASSLVWPSSGNTIYF
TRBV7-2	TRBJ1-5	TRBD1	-	TGTGCCAGCAGCCGGGGACAGGGAGTTAGACAGCCCCAGCATTTT	CASSRGQGVRQPQHF
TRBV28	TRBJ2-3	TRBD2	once	TGTGCCAGCAGTGGGGGACTAGCGGGAGGAAGCACAGATACGCAGTATTTT	CASSGGLAGGSTDTQYF
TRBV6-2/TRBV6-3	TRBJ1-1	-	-	TGTGCCAGCAGTTACAAATTGGGGGGTGAAGCTTTCTTT	CASSYKLGGEAFF
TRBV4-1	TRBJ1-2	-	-	TGCGCCAGCAGCCAAGATTGGGCAGGGTTGGATGGCTACACCTTC	CASSQDWAGLDGYTF
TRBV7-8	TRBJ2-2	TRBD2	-	TGTGCCAGCAGCTTACCAGCGGGAGGGCCTCCCGGGGAGCTGTTTTTT	CASSLPAGGPPGELFF
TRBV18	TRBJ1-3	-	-	TGTGCCAGCTCACCAGTAGGGGCGGACACCATATATTTT	CASSPVGADTIYF